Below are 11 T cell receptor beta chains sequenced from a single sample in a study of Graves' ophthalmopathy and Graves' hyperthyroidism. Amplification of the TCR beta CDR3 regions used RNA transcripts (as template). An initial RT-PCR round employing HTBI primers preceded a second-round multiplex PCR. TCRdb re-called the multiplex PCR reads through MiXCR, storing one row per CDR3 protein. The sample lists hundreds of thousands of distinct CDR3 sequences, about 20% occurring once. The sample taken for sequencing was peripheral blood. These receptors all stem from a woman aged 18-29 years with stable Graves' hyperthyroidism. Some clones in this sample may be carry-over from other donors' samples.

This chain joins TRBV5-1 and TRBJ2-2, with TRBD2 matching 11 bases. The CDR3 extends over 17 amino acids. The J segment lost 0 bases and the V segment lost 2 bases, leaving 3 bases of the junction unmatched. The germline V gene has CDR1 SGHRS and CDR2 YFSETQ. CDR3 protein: CASSLTSGSPNTGELFF. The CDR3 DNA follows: TGCGCCAGCAGCTTAACTAGCGGGAGCCCGAACACCGGGGAGCTGTTTTTT.

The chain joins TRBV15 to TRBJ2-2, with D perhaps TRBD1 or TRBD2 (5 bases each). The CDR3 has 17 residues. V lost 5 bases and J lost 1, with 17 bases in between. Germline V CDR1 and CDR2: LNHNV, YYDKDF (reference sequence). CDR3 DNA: TGTGCCACCAGCGGGCGACCGGGACCACAGAACACCGGGGAGCTGTTTTTT. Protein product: CATSGRPGPQNTGELFF.

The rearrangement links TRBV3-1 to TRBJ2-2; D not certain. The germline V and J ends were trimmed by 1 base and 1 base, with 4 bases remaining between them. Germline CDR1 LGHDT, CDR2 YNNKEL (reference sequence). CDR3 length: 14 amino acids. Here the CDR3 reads CASSQVQNTGELFF. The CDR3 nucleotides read TGTGCCAGCAGCCAAGTCCAGAACACCGGGGAGCTGTTTTTT.

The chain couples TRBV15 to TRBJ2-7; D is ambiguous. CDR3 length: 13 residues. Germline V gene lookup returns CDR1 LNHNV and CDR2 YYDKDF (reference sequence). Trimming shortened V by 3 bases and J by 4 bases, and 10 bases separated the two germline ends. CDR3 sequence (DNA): TGTGCCACCAGCAGGGAGTATGGGTACGAGCAGTACTTC. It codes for CATSREYGYEQYF.

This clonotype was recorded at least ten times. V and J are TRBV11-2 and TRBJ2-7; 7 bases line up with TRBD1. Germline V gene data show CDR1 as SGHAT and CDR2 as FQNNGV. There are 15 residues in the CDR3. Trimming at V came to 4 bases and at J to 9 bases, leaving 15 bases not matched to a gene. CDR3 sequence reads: CASSSPTDRVVVQYF. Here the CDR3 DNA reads TGTGCCAGCAGCTCGCCTACAGACAGGGTCGTTGTGCAGTACTTC.

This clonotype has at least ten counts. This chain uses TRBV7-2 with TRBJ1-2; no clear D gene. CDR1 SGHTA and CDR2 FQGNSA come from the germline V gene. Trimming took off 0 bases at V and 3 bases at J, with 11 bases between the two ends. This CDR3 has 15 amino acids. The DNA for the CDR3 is TGTGCCAGCAGCTTAGCCTGGACCCTTTACTATGGCTACACCTTC. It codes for CASSLAWTLYYGYTF.

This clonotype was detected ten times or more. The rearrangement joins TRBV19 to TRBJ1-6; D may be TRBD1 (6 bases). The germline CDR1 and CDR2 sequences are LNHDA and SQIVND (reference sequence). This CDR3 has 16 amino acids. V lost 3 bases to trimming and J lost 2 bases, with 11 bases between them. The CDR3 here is CASSIRGEAYNSPLHF. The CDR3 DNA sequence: TGTGCCAGTAGTATCAGGGGCGAAGCCTATAATTCACCCCTCCACTTT.

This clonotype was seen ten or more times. The CDR3 spells CASSLSGDRGYTF. The CDR3 DNA reads as TGTGCCAGCAGCTTGTCAGGAGACAGAGGCTACACCTTC. This sequence joins TRBV5-8 and TRBJ1-2; possibly TRBD1 for D (5 bases). The germline V gene encodes CDR1 SGHTS and CDR2 YDEGEE. V shed 1 base and J shed 8 bases, with 12 bases lying between them. This CDR3 spans 13 amino acids.

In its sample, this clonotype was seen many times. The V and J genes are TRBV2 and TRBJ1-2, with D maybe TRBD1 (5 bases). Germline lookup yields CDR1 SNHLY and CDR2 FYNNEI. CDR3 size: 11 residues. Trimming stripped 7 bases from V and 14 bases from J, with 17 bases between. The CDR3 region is CASTEVWDATF. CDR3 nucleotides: TGTGCCAGCACCGAAGTTTGGGACGCAACCTTC.

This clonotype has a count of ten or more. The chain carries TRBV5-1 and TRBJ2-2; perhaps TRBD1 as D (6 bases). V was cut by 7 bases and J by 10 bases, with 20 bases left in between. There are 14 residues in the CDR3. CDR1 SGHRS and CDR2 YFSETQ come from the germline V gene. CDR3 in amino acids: CASSYREQPAELFF. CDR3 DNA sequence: TGCGCCAGCTCGTACAGGGAACAGCCGGCGGAGCTGTTTTTT.

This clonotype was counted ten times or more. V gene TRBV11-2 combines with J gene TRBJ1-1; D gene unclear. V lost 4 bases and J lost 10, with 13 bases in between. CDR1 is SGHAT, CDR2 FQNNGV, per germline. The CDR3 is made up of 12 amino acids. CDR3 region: CASSSLEAGAFF. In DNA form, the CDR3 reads TGTGCCAGCAGCTCCCTGGAGGCGGGAGCTTTCTTT.